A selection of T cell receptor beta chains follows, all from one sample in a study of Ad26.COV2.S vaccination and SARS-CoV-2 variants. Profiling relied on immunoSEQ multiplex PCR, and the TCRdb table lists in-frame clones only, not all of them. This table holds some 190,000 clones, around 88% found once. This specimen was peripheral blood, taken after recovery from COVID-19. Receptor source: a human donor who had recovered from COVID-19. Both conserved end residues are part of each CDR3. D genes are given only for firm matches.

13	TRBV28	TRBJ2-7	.	TGTGCCAGCAGCCGCGGTGGACACTACGAGCAGTACTTC	CASSRGGHYEQYF
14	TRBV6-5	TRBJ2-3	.	TGTGCCAGCCACCGTCCCGGCGGGACAGATACGCAGTATTTT	CASHRPGGTDTQYF
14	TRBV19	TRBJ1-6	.	TGTGCCAGTACCAGACAGCGCGAGAATTCACCCCTCCACTTT	CASTRQRENSPLHF
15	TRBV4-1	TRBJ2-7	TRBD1	TGCGCCAGCAGCCAGACCGGGACAGGGAACTACGAGCAGTACTTC	CASSQTGTGNYEQYF
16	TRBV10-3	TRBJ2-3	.	TGTGCCATCAGTGATCCTCGAGCGCTAAGCACAGATACGCAGTATTTT	CAISDPRALSTDTQYF
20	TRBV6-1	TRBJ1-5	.	TGTGCCAGCAGTGAATGGATTGGAGGGGGGGCTGGACGAAGCAATCAGCCCCAGCATTTT	CASSEWIGGGAGRSNQPQHF
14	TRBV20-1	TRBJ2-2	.	TGCAGTGCTAGTGGACTGTCGAACACCGGGGAGCTGTTTTTT	CSASGLSNTGELFF
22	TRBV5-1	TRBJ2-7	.	TGCGCCAGCAGCTTTAGGACAGGGATATACGGTAAGACTAGCGGAGCCGACTACGAGCAGTACTTC	CASSFRTGIYGKTSGADYEQYF
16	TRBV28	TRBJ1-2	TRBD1	TGTGCCAGCAGTACCTCCCCGGACAGGCGTAACTATGGCTACACCTTC	CASSTSPDRRNYGYTF
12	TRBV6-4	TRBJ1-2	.	TGTGCCAGCATTAGGGACAACTATGGCTACACCTTC	CASIRDNYGYTF